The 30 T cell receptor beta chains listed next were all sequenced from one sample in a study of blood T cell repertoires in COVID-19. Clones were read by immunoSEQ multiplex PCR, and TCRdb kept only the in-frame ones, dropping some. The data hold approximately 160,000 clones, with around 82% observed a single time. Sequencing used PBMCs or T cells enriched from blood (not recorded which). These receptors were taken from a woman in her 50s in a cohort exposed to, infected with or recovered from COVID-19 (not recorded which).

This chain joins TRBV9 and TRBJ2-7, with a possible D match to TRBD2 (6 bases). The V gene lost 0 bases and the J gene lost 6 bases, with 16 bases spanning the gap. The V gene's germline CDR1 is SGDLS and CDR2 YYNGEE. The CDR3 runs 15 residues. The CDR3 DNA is TGTGCCAGCAGCGTAGGCGGGGTCCATGCTAGCGAGCAGTACTTC. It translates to CASSVGGVHASEQYF.

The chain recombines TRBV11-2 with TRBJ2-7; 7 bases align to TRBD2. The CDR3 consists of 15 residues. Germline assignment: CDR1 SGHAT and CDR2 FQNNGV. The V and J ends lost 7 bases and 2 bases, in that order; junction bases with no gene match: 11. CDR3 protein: CASTPLTGGAYEQYF. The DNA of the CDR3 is TGTGCCAGCACCCCGCTCACGGGGGGAGCCTACGAGCAGTACTTC.

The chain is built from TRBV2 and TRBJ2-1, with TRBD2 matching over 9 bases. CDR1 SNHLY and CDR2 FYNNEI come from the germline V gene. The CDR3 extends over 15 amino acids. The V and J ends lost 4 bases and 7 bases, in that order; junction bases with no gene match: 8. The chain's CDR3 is CASSGAGGPQNEQFF. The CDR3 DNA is TGTGCCAGCAGTGGGGCGGGGGGGCCTCAGAATGAGCAGTTCTTC.

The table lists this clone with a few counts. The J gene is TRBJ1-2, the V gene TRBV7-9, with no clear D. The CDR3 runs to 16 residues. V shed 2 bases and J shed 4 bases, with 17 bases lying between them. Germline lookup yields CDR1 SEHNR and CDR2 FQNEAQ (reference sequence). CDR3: CASSLPEMTGRYGYTF. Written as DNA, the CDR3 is TGTGCCAGCAGCTTACCGGAGATGACGGGTCGCTATGGCTACACCTTC.

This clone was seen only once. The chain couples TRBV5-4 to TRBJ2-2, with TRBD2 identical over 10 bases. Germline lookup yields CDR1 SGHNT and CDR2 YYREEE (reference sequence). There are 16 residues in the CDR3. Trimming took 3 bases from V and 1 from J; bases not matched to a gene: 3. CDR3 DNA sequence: TGTGCCAGCAGCTACCGGACTAGCGGGAACACCGGGGAGCTGTTTTTT. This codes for CASSYRTSGNTGELFF.

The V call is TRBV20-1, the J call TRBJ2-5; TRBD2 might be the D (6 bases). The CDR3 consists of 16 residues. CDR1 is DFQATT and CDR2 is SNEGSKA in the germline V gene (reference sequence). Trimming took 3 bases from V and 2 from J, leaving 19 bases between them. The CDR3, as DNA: TGCAGTGCTAGTAAGGCGGGACCGAACCTGCAAGAGACCCAGTACTTC. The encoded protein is CSASKAGPNLQETQYF.

CDR3 DNA: TGTGCCAGTAGTACCGACAGATCTGGAAACACCATATATTTT. Its protein product is CASSTDRSGNTIYF. The genes are TRBV19 and TRBJ1-3, with a possible D match to TRBD1 (5 bases). The germline V gene encodes CDR1 LNHDA and CDR2 SQIVND (reference sequence). V was shortened by 4 bases and J by 1 base, with 8 bases between the two germline ends. This CDR3 is 14 amino acids long.

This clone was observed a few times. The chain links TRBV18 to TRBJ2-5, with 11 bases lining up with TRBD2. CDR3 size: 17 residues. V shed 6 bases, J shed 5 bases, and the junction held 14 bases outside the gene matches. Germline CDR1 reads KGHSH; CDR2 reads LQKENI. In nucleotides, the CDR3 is TGTGCCAGCTCCATTCCCGGTCGACTAGCGGGGAGGGAGACCCAGTACTTC. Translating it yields CASSIPGRLAGRETQYF.

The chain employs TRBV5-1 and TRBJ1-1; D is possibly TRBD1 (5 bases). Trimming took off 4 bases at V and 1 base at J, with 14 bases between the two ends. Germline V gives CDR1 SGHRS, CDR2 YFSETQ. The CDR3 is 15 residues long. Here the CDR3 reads CASSVAGDGNTEAFF. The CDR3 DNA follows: TGCGCCAGCAGCGTAGCGGGGGATGGGAACACTGAAGCTTTCTTT.

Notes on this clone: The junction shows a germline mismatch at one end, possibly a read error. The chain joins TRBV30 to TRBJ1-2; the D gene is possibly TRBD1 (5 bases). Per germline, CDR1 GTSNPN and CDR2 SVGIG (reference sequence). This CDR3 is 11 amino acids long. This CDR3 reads CAWSGQGLRYF. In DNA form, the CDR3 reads TGTGCCTGGAGTGGCCAGGGTCTCAGATACTTC.

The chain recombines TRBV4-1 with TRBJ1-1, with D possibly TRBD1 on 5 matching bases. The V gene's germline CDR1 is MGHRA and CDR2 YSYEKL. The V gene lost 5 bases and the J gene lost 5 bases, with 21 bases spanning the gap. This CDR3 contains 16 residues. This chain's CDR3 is CASSNFIGEGNTEAFF. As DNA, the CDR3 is TGCGCCAGCAGCAATTTTATAGGGGAAGGAAATACTGAAGCTTTCTTT.

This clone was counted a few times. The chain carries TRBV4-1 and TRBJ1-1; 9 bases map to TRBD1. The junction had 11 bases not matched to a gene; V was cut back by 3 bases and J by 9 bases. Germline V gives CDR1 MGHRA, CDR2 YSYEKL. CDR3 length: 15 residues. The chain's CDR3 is CASSQDQRDRAKAFF. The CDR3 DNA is TGCGCCAGCAGCCAGGACCAGAGGGACAGGGCTAAAGCTTTCTTT.

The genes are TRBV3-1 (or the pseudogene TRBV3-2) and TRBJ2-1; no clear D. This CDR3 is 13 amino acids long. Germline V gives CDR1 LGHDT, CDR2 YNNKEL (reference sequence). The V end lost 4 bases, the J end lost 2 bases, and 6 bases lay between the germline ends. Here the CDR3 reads CASSPPTYNEQFF. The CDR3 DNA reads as TGTGCCAGCAGCCCCCCCACCTACAATGAGCAGTTCTTC.

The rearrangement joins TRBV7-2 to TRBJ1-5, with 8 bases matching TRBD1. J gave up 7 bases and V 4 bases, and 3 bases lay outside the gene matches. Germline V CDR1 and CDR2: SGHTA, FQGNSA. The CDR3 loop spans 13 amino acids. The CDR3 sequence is CASSSDRGQPQHF. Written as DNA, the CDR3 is TGTGCCAGCAGCTCCGACAGGGGACAGCCCCAGCATTTT.

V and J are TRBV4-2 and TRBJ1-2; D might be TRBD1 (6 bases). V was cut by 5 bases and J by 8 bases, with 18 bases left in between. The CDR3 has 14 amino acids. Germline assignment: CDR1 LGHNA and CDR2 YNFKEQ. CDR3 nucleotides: TGTGCCAGCAGCGAGACCACAGGGTCGGAGGGCTACACCTTC. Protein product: CASSETTGSEGYTF.

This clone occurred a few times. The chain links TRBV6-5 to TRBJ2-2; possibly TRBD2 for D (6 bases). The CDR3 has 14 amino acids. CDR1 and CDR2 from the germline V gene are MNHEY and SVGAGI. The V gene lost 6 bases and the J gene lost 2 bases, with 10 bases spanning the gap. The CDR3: CASRLGGNTGELFF. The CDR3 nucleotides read TGTGCCAGCAGGCTCGGGGGTAACACCGGGGAGCTGTTTTTT.

The CDR3 here is CASSPEGQGANEQFF. The CDR3 nucleotides are TGCGCCAGCAGCCCTGAGGGACAGGGGGCGAATGAGCAGTTCTTC. V and J are TRBV5-1 and TRBJ2-1; 12 bases line up with TRBD1. Germline values: CDR1 SGHRS, CDR2 YFSETQ. The CDR3 is 15 residues long. The J segment lost 7 bases and the V segment lost 4 bases, leaving 6 bases of the junction unmatched. Full variable domain (missing parts from reference TRBV5-1 and TRBJ2-1): KAGVTQTPRYLIKTRGQQVTLSCSPISGHRSVSWYQQTPGQGLQFLFEYFSETQRNKGNFPGRFSGRQFSNSRSEMNVSTLELGDSALYLCASSPEGQGANEQFFGPGTRLTVL.

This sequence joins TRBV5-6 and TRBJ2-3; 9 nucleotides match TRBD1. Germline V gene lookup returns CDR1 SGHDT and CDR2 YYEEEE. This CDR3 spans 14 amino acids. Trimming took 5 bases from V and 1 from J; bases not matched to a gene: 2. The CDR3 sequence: CASSRDRGTDTQYF. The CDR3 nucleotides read TGTGCCAGCAGTCGGGACAGGGGCACAGATACGCAGTATTTT.

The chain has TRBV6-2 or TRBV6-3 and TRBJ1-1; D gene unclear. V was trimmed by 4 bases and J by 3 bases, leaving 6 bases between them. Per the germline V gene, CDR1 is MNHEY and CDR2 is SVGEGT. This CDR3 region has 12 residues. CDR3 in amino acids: CASSWGDTEAFF. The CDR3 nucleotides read TGTGCCAGCAGTTGGGGAGACACTGAAGCTTTCTTT.

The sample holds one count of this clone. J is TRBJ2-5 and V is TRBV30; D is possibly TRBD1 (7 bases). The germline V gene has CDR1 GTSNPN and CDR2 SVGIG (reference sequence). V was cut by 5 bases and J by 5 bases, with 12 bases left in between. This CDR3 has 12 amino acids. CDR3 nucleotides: TGTGCCTGGGGCCCAGGGGGGGAGACCCAGTACTTC. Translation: CAWGPGGETQYF.

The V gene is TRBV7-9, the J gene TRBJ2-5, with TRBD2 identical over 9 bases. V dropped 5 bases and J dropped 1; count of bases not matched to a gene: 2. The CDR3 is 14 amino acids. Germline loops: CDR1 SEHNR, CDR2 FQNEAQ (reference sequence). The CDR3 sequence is CASSLSGGQETQYF. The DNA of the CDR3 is TGTGCCAGCAGCCTTAGCGGGGGCCAAGAGACCCAGTACTTC.

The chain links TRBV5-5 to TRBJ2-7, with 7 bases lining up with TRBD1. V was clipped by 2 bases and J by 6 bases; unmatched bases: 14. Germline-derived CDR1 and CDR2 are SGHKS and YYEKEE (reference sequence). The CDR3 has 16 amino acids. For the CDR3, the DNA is TGTGCCAGCAGCTTCACTACGACGACAGGGATGCGCGAGCAGTACTTC. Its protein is CASSFTTTTGMREQYF.

The CDR3 sequence is CASSTDIPTEAFF. DNA for the CDR3: TGTGCCAGCAGCACCGACATCCCCACTGAAGCTTTCTTT. The V call is TRBV5-5, the J call TRBJ1-1; no clear D. From germline, CDR1 is SGHKS and CDR2 YYEKEE (reference sequence). This CDR3 contains 13 residues. Between the trimmed V and J ends, which lost 4 bases and 4 bases, there was a span of 11 bases.

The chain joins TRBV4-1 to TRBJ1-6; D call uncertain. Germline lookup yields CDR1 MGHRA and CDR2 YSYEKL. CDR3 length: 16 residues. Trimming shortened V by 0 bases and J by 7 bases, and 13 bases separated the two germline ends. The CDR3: CASSQDSPVSNSPLHF. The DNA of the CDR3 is TGCGCCAGCAGCCAAGATTCGCCAGTTTCCAATTCACCCCTCCACTTT.

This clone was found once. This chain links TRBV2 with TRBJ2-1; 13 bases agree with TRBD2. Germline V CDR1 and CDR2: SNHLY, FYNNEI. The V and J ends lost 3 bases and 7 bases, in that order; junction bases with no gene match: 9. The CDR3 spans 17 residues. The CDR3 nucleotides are TGTGCCAGCAGTGAGACTAGCGGGAGGTCAAAGGGAAATGAGCAGTTCTTC. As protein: CASSETSGRSKGNEQFF.

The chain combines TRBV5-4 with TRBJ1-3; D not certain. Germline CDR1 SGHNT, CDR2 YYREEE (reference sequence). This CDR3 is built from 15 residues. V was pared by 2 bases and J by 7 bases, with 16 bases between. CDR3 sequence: CASSLGRRDGNTIYF. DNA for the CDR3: TGTGCCAGCAGCTTAGGTCGGAGAGATGGCAACACCATATATTTT.

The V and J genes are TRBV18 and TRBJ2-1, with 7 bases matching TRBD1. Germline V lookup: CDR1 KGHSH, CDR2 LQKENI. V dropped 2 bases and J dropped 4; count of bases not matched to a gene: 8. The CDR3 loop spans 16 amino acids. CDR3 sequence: CASSPARQGVYNEQFF. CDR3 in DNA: TGTGCCAGCTCACCAGCGCGACAGGGTGTATACAATGAGCAGTTCTTC.

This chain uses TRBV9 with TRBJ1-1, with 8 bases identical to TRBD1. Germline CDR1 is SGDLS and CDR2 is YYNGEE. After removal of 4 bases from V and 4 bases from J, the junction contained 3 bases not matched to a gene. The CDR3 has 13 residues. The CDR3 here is CASSIGTGTEAFF. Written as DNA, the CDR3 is TGTGCCAGCAGCATAGGGACAGGCACTGAAGCTTTCTTT.

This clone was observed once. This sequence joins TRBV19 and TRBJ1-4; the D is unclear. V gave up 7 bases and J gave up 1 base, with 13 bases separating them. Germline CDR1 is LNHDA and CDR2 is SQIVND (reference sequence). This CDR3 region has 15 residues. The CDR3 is CASTRFRGTNEKLFF. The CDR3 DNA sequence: TGTGCCAGTACCAGGTTTCGGGGAACTAATGAAAAACTGTTTTTT.

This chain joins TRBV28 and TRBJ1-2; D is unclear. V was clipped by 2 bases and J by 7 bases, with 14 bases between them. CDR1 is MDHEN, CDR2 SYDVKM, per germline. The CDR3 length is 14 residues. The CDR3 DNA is TGTGCCAGCAGTTTAGCAGGAGGGCATGGTGGCTACACCTTC. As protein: CASSLAGGHGGYTF.